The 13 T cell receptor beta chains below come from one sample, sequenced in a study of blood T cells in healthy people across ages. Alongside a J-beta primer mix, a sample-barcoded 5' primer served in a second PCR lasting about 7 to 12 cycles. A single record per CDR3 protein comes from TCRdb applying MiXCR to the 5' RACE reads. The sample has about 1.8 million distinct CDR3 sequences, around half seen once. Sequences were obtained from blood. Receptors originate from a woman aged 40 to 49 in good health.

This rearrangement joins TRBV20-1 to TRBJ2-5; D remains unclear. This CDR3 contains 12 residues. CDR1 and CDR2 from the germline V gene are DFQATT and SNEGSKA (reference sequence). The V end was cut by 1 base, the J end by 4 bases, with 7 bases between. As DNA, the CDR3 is TGCAGTGCTAGAGCCACGGCAGAGACCCAGTACTTC. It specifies CSARATAETQYF.

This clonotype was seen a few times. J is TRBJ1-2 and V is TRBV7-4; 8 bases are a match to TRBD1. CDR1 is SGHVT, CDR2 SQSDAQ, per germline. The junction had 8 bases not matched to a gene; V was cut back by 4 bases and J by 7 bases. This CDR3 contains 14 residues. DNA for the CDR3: TGTGCCAGCAGCTCGAGCAGGGGGCTGTGTGGCTACACCTTC. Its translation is CASSSSRGLCGYTF.

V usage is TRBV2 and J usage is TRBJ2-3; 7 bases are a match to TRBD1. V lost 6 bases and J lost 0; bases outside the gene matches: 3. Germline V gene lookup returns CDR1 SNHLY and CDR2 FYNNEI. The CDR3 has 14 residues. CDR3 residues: CASRDRLSTDTQYF. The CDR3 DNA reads TGTGCCAGCAGGGACAGGTTGAGCACAGATACGCAGTATTTT.

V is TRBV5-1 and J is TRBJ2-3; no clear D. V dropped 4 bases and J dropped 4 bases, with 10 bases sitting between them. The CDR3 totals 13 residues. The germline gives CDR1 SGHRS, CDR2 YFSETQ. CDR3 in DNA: TGCGCCAGCAGCCCCGCGTCTGCAGATACGCAGTATTTT. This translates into CASSPASADTQYF.

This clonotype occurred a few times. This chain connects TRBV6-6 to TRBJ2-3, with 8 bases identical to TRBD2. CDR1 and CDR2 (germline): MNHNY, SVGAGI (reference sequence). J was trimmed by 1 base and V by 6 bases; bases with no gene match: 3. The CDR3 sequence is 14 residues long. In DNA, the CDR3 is TGTGCCAGCAGGCTTAGCGGGGGCACAGATACGCAGTATTTT. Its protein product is CASRLSGGTDTQYF.

CDR3 amino acids: CASRARDGQETQYF. In nucleotides, the CDR3 is TGTGCCAGCAGGGCCAGGGACGGACAAGAGACCCAGTACTTC. The chain couples TRBV6-6 to TRBJ2-5; D possibly uses TRBD1 or TRBD2 (5 bases each). The V and J ends lost 6 bases and 2 bases respectively, with 13 bases between them. Germline CDR1 and CDR2: MNHNY and SVGAGI (reference sequence). This CDR3 is 14 amino acids long.

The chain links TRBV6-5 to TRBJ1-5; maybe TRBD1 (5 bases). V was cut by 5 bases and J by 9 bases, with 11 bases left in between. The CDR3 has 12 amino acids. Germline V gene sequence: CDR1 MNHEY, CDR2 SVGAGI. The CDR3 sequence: CASSAGFGPQHF. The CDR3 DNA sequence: TGTGCCAGCAGTGCAGGGTTCGGGCCCCAGCATTTT.

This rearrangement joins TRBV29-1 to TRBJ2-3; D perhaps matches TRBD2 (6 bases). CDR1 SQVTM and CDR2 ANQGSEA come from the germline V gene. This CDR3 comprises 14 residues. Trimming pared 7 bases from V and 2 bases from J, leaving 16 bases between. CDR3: CSGRMGGPTDTQYF. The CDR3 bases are TGCAGCGGTCGAATGGGGGGTCCCACAGATACGCAGTATTTT.

CDR3 in DNA: TGTGCCACCAGTGATTCCGGAGAAGCCAAAAACATTCAGTACTTC. Residues: CATSDSGEAKNIQYF. This chain connects TRBV24-1 to TRBJ2-4, with unresolved D. This CDR3 is 15 amino acids long. CDR1 and CDR2 from the germline V gene are KGHDR and SFDVKD. Trimming shortened V by 2 bases and J by 0 bases, and 7 bases separated the two germline ends.

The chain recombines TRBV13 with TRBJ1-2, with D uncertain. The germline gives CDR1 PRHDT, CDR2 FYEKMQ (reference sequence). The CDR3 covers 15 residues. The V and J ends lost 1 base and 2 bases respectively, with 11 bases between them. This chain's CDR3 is CASSLDIGRNYGYTF. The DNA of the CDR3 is TGTGCCAGCAGCTTAGATATAGGAAGGAACTATGGCTACACCTTC. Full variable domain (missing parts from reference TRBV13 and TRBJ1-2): AAGVIQSPRHLIKEKRETATLKCYPIPRHDTVYWYQQGPGQDPQFLISFYEKMQSDKGSIPDRFSAQQFSDYHSELNMSSLELGDSALYFCASSLDIGRNYGYTFGSGTRLTVV.

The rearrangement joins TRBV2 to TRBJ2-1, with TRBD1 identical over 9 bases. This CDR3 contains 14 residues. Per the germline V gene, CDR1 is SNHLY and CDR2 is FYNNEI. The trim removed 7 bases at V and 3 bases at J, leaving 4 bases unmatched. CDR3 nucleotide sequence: TGTGCCAGCAAGGACAGGGGACTCTACAATGAGCAGTTCTTC. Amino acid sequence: CASKDRGLYNEQFF.

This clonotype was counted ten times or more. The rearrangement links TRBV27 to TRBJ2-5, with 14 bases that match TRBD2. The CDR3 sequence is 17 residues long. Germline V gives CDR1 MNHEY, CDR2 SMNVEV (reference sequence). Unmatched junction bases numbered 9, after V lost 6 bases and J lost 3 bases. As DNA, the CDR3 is TGTGCCAGCAGACCCGTGAGACTAGCGGGGGGGGAAGAGACCCAGTACTTC. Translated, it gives CASRPVRLAGGEETQYF.

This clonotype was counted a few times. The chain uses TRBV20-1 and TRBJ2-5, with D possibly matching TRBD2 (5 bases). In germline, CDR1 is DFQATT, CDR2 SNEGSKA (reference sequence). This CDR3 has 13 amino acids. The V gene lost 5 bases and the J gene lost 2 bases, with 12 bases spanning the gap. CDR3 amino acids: CSARGRLQETQYF. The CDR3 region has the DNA TGCAGTGCTCGAGGGCGCTTACAAGAGACCCAGTACTTC.